Below are 2 T cell receptor beta chains sequenced from a single sample in a study of control samples from healthy donors and cancer patients. Here immunoSEQ multiplex PCR was the method, and the copy in TCRdb shows in-frame clones only, minus some. The data show 200,000 or so clones, about 95% seen once. The sequenced sample was blood. The receptors stem from a man in his forties or fifties in good health.

The genes are TRBV7-9 and TRBJ2-2; D gene uncertain. Trimming left V 2 bases short and J 6 bases short, with 10 bases between. CDR3 length equals 14 residues. Germline lookup yields CDR1 SEHNR and CDR2 FQNEAQ (reference sequence). The CDR3 coding sequence is TGTGCCAGCAGCTTAAACCCGCAGGCCGGGGAGCTGTTTTTT. It codes for CASSLNPQAGELFF.

The chain carries TRBV28 and TRBJ1-2; possible D gene TRBD1, 5 bases. V was pared by 6 bases and J by 0 bases, with 17 bases between. This CDR3 has 16 amino acids. Germline CDR1 reads MDHEN; CDR2 reads SYDVKM. The CDR3 region has the DNA TGTGCCAGCAGAGTCGGGGGGGATCAAGCTAACTATGGCTACACCTTC. Translation gives CASRVGGDQANYGYTF.